The 10 T cell receptor beta chains below come from one sample, sequenced in a study of regulatory T cells in long-lasting Graves disease. Arm-PCR of CDR3 regions and iRepertoire HTBI primers were used to build TCR beta libraries. TCRdb passed the multiplex PCR reads through MiXCR, listing each CDR3 protein once. The sample lists 680,000 or so distinct CDR3 sequences, 15% to 20% occurring once. The time point denotes: newly diagnosed GD, antithyroid drugs for less than 3 months. PBMCs were the source of the RNA used for TCR sequencing. The sample was also reused in another study, on T cells in Graves' hyperthyroidism and ophthalmopathy.

Sequenced material: peripheral blood mononuclear cells (PBMCs), taken at new diagnosis, from a patient treated with antithyroid drugs. Receptor source: a young woman with Graves disease.

The V call is TRBV12-5, the J call TRBJ2-7; D ambiguous. This CDR3 is built from 14 residues. Germline V CDR1 and CDR2: LGHNT, FRNRAP. V lost 6 bases to trimming and J lost 4 bases, with 16 bases between them. CDR3 DNA: TGTGCTAGTGGGCGACCGCCAATCTTTTACGAGCAGTACTTC. Its protein is CASGRPPIFYEQYF. Full variable domain (rest looked up from reference TRBV12-5 and TRBJ2-7): DARVTQTPRHKVTEMGQEVTMRCQPILGHNTVFWYRQTMMQGLELLAYFRNRAPLDDSGMPKDRFSAEMPDATLATLKIQPSEPRDSAVYFCASGRPPIFYEQYFGPGTRLTVT.

This clonotype was seen more than once but under ten times. The chain employs TRBV27 and TRBJ1-6, with D maybe TRBD1 (6 bases). The CDR3 length is 17 residues. V lost 4 bases and J lost 1, with 14 bases in between. Germline V gene data show CDR1 as MNHEY and CDR2 as SMNVEV (reference sequence). CDR3 DNA: TGTGCCAGCAGTTCCCCATTGGGGGCGTCCTATAATTCACCCCTCCACTTT. As protein: CASSSPLGASYNSPLHF.

This clonotype showed up just a few times. The genes are TRBV19 and TRBJ2-5, with 9 bases aligning to TRBD2. The CDR3 sequence is 13 residues long. Germline CDR1 reads LNHDA; CDR2 reads SQIVND (reference sequence). Trimming removed 3 bases from V and 5 bases from J; junction bases left unmatched: 1. The CDR3 is CASSIAGGETQYF. The CDR3 nucleotides read TGTGCCAGTAGTATCGCGGGGGGGGAGACCCAGTACTTC.

There are many counts of this clonotype. The chain joins TRBV6-5 to TRBJ1-6, with D hard to call. CDR1 is MNHEY and CDR2 is SVGAGI in the germline V gene. CDR3 size: 13 residues. Trimming removed 2 bases at V and 9 bases at J, with 8 bases between. This chain's CDR3 is CASSYEQVSPLHF. The DNA of the CDR3 is TGTGCCAGCAGTTACGAGCAAGTTTCACCCCTCCACTTT.

In its sample, this clonotype was seen many times. The J gene is TRBJ2-7, the V gene TRBV27; 11 bases agree with TRBD2. Trimming took 4 bases from V and 4 from J; bases not matched to a gene: 6. This CDR3 comprises 15 residues. Germline V gives CDR1 MNHEY, CDR2 SMNVEV (reference sequence). CDR3 residues: CASSSTSGTLYEQYF. Here the CDR3 DNA reads TGTGCCAGCAGTTCGACTAGCGGGACTCTATACGAGCAGTACTTC.

DNA for the CDR3: TGTGCCAGCAGCGTGGACAGGGATGAAAAACTGTTTTTT. Translation gives CASSVDRDEKLFF. V usage is TRBV6-2 or TRBV6-3 and J usage is TRBJ1-4; 8 bases map to TRBD1. From germline, CDR1 is MNHEY and CDR2 SVGEGT. V was clipped by 6 bases and J by 6 bases; unmatched bases: 3. This CDR3 is built from 13 residues.

This clonotype showed up many times. The chain is built from TRBV7-9 and TRBJ2-3; 11 bases match TRBD2. Germline V gene sequence: CDR1 SEHNR, CDR2 FQNEAQ (reference sequence). The CDR3 runs 15 residues. Losses at the gene ends were 6 bases for V and 3 bases for J; bases not matched to a gene: 5. The DNA for the CDR3 is TGTGCCAGCAGATACGGGACTAGCGGTACAGATACGCAGTATTTT. Translation: CASRYGTSGTDTQYF.

This clonotype was detected a few times. The chain combines TRBV15 with TRBJ2-5; D may be TRBD1 (7 bases). The V gene lost 0 bases and the J gene lost 4 bases, with 18 bases spanning the gap. Germline-derived CDR1 and CDR2 are LNHNV and YYDKDF (reference sequence). This CDR3 spans 17 amino acids. Written as DNA, the CDR3 is TGTGCCACCAGCAGAGATTTTTTACAGGGGACTCGAGAGACCCAGTACTTC. It is translated as CATSRDFLQGTRETQYF. Full variable domain (rest looked up from reference TRBV15 and TRBJ2-5): DAMVIQNPRYQVTQFGKPVTLSCSQTLNHNVMYWYQQKSSQAPKLLFHYYDKDFNNEADTPDNFQSRRPNTSFCFLDIRSPGLGDTAMYLCATSRDFLQGTRETQYFGPGTRLLVL.

The chain couples TRBV5-1 to TRBJ1-3, with D hard to call. Germline V gene lookup returns CDR1 SGHRS and CDR2 YFSETQ. The CDR3 is 16 amino acids. V was pared by 0 bases and J by 0 bases, with 10 bases between. The CDR3 nucleotides read TGCGCCAGCAGCTTGGGTCGGTCGTCCTCTGGAAACACCATATATTTT. This translates into CASSLGRSSSGNTIYF.

This clonotype has ten or more counts. The chain links TRBV24-1 to TRBJ2-6, with a weak D call TRBD2 (6 bases). CDR1 is KGHDR and CDR2 is SFDVKD in the germline V gene. The CDR3 loop spans 13 amino acids. V lost 10 bases and J lost 2, with 8 bases in between. The CDR3 is CATGGAGANVLTF. The CDR3 DNA is TGTGCCACGGGAGGTGCTGGGGCCAACGTCCTGACTTTC.